What follows describes a single T cell receptor beta chain. The data were obtained in a study of blood T cell repertoires in COVID-19. Per the germline V gene, CDR1 is SGHRS and CDR2 is YFSETQ. This CDR3 has 13 amino acids. V lost 1 base and J 3 bases, leaving 7 bases between the germline ends. In the original analysis: Researchers report that nucleated cell counts were estimated from reference gene primer amplification. Using immunoSEQ multiplex PCR, the repertoire was profiled, and TCRdb retains in-frame clones only, with some absent. V, J and clone size are taken as reported in that table, and D and trimming were inferred from the DNA itself. The data contain roughly 90,000 clones, 70% to 90% of them singletons.

This chain uses TRBV5-1 with TRBJ1-2; D is undetermined. The clonotype comes from a human donor in a cohort sampled during active COVID-19. The source material was peripheral blood. For the CDR3, the DNA is TGCGCCAGCAGCTTGAACCGGGACTATGGCTACACCTTC. Protein sequence: CASSLNRDYGYTF.